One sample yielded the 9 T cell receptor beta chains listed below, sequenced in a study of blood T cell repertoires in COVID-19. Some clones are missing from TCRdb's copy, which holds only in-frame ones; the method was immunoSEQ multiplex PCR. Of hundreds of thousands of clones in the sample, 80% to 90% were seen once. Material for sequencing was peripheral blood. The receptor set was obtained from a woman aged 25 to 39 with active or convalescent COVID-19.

The CDR3 sequence is CAIGGREGPHNEQFF. CDR3 nucleotide sequence: TGTGCCATCGGCGGGCGGGAGGGCCCCCACAATGAGCAGTTCTTC. The chain uses TRBV10-3 and TRBJ2-1, with 9 bases that match TRBD2. The CDR3 consists of 15 residues. CDR1 is ENHRY and CDR2 is SYGVKD in the germline V gene. V lost 8 bases to trimming and J lost 5 bases; unmatched junction nucleotides: 10.

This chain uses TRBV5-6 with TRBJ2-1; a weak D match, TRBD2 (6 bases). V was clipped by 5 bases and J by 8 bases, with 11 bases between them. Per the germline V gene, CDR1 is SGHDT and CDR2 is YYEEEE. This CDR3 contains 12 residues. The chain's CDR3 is CASSPGSDEQFF. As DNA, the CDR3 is TGTGCCAGCAGTCCCGGGAGCGATGAGCAGTTCTTC.

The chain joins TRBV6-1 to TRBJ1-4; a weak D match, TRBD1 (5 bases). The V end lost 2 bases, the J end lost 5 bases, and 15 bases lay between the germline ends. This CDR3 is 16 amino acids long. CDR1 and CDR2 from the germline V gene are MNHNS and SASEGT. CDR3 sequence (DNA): TGTGCCAGCAGTGAAAGGGGCCTGGGTCCGAATGAAAAACTGTTTTTT. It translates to CASSERGLGPNEKLFF.

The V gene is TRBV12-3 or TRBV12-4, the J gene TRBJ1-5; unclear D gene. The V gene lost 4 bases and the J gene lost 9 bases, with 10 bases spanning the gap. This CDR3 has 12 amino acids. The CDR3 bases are TGTGCCAGCAGTTACATGGCGGCGCCCCAGCATTTT. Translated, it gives CASSYMAAPQHF.

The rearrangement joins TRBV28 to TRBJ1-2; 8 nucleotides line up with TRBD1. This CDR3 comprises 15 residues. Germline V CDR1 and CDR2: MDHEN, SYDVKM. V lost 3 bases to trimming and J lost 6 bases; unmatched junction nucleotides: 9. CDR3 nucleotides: TGTGCCAGCAGTTTGAGAAGTCGGACAGGGCATGGCTACACCTTC. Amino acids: CASSLRSRTGHGYTF.

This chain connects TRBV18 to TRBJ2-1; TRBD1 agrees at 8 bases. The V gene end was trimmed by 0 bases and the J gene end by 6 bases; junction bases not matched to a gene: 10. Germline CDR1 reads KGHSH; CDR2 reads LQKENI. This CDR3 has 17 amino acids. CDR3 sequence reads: CASSPPSGTGSINEQFF. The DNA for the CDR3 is TGTGCCAGCTCACCACCTTCCGGGACAGGTTCTATCAATGAGCAGTTCTTC.

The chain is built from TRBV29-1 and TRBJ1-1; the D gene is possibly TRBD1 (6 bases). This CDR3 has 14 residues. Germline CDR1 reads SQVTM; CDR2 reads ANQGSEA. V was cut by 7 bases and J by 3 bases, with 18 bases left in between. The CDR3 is CSALLGGGHTEAFF. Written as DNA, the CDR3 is TGCAGCGCTCTGCTTGGGGGGGGCCACACTGAAGCTTTCTTT. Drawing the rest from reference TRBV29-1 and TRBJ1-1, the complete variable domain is SAVISQKPSRDICQRGTSLTIQCQVDSQVTMMFWYRQQPGQSLTLIATANQGSEATYESGFVIDKFPISRPNLTFSTLTVSNMSPEDSSIYLCSALLGGGHTEAFFGQGTRLTVV.

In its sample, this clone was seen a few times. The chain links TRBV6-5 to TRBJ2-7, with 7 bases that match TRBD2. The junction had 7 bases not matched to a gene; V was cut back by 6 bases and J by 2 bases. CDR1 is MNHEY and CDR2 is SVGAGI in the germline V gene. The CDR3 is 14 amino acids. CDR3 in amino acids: CASSILAPPYEQYF. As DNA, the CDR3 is TGTGCCAGCAGCATACTAGCGCCACCCTACGAGCAGTACTTC.

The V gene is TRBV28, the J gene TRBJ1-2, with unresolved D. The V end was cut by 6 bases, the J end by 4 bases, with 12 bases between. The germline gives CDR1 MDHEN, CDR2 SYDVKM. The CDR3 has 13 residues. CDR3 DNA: TGTGCCAGCAGGTTCGGGTCAGCCTATGGCTACACCTTC. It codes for CASRFGSAYGYTF.